This T cell receptor beta chain is drawn from a study of CD8+CD57+ T cells in acquired aplastic anemia. Study-wide context: Mean DNA quantity obtained from sorted CD4+ and CD8+ cells was around 3.2 ug.

Germline CDR1 SGHVS, CDR2 FNYEAQ. Losses at the gene ends were 1 base for V and 5 bases for J; bases not matched to a gene: 6. The length of the CDR3 is 16 residues. Whole-study findings and limits: Controls did not differ significantly from patients in CD8+ Simpson's diversity. Researchers report that about 29 CD8+ CDR3 sequences appeared in both patients and controls.

Before being chosen for sequencing, patients had shown CD8+CD57+ cell expansion by flow cytometry. There are many counts of this clonotype. Its cognate antigen is unknown. Genomic DNA was employed as the template in profiling TCR beta VDJ and CDR3. TCRdb reprocessed the reads with MiXCR, giving one entry per CDR3 protein. The profile covers 150,000 or so distinct CDR3 sequences, with roughly 48% appearing a single time and more than 0.95% taken by the ten largest. This TCR was recovered from a human donor with aplastic anemia. This chain connects TRBV7-6 to TRBJ2-7; 12 positions match TRBD1. The sequencing input was sorted CD4+, CD8+, or CD8+CD57+ T cells (not recorded which) from PBMCs. In DNA, the CDR3 is TGTGCCAGCAGCTTAGAAGGGACAGGGGGCAGGGACGAGCAGTACTTC. This translates into CASSLEGTGGRDEQYF.